This T cell receptor beta chain is from a study of shared clonotypes between healthy human individuals. The overall study: Researchers drew samples from a couple of women and three men aged 18 to 49.

Once extracted for a subset, genomic DNA was divided evenly among several immunoSEQ plates. Method: immunoSEQ multiplex PCR; TCRdb's copy keeps in-frame clones and lacks some. This sample carries about 1.5 million clones, around 98% of them seen once, and the ten largest clones take about 0.4%. Study results and caveats: The sharing of roughly 5% of naive CD4 clonotypes was seen across a handful of donors. At large depth, rarefaction still showed sorted-subset sequencing to be incomplete.

Comment on this clone: What it binds is unknown.

From germline, CDR1 is MNHEY and CDR2 SVGAGI. CDR3 length equals 11 residues. The V and J ends lost 5 bases and 9 bases respectively, with 8 bases between them. The clonotype comes from a man aged 30 to 39 in good health. Sequencing was done on a sample of naive CD4+ T cells sorted from blood. Subset noted: CD45RA+ positively selected. The V call is TRBV6-5, the J call TRBJ2-1; weak D call: TRBD1 (6 bases). The CDR3 coding sequence is TGTGCCAGCAGTCAGGGGATTGAGCAGTTCTTC. It is translated as CASSQGIEQFF.